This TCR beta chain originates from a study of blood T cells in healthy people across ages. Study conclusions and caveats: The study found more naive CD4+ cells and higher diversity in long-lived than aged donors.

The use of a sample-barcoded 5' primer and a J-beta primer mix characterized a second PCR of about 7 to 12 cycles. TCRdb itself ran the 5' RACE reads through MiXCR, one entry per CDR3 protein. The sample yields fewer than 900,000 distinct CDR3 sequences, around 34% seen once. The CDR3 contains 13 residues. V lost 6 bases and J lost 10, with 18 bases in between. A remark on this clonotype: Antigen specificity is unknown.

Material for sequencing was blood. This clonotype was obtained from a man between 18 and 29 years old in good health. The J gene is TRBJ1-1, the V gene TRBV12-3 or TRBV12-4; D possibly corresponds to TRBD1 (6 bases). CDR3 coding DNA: TGTGCCAGCAGCTCCGGACAGTGGGCAGTAGCTTTCTTT. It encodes CASSSGQWAVAFF.